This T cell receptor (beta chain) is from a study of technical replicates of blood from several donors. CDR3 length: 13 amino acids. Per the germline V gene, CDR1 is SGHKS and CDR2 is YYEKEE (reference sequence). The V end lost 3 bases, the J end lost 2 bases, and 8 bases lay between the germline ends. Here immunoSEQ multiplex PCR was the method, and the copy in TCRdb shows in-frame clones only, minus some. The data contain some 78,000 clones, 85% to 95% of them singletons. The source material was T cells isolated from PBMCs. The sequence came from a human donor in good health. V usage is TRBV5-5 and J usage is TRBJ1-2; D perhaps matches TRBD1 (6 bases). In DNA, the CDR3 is TGTGCCAGCAGCTGGGACACCAACTATGGCTACACCTTC. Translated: CASSWDTNYGYTF.